These 5 T cell receptor beta chains were all obtained from the same sample, sequenced in a study of cytomegalovirus exposure and HLA in healthy donors. 60 Vbeta and 13 Jbeta primers were used in PCR. Clones were read by immunoSEQ multiplex PCR, and TCRdb kept only the in-frame ones, dropping some. This sample has more than 150,000 clones, with less than 90% found just once. Source material: PBMCs. The source is a man aged 50-59 years in good health and CMV-seronegative.

Note on this clone: A read error may account for a junction end that differs from germline. The J gene is TRBJ1-4, the V gene TRBV7-7, with 9 bases matching TRBD1. CDR1 SSHAT and CDR2 FNYEAQ come from the germline V gene (reference sequence). The CDR3 sequence is 15 residues long. The chain's CDR3 is CASSLGTGRNEKLFF. For the CDR3, the DNA is TGTGCTAGCAGCTTAGGGACAGGGAGGAATGAAAAACTGTTTTTT.

This chain links TRBV29-1 with TRBJ2-7; D gene uncertain. The length of the CDR3 is 11 residues. V lost 6 bases, J lost 2 bases, and 8 bases lay in between. In germline, CDR1 is SQVTM, CDR2 ANQGSEA. The CDR3 sequence is CSVAYTYEQYF. In DNA form, the CDR3 reads TGCAGCGTCGCTTACACCTACGAGCAGTACTTC.

The chain has TRBV6-1 and TRBJ1-2; tentatively, D is TRBD1 (6 bases). The CDR3 spans 13 residues. Trimming removed 6 bases at V and 8 bases at J, with 16 bases between. Germline CDR1 is MNHNS and CDR2 is SASEGT. CDR3: CASREDSLLGYTF. In DNA, the CDR3 is TGTGCCAGCAGGGAGGACAGTCTTTTGGGCTACACCTTC.

The chain carries TRBV4-3 and TRBJ1-1; 9 bases are shared with TRBD1. V was clipped by 1 base and J by 3 bases; unmatched bases: 6. The V gene's germline CDR1 is LGHNA and CDR2 YSLEER. The CDR3 has 16 amino acids. The CDR3 coding sequence is TGCGCCAGCAGCCAAGCCGGGACAGGGTCGTACACTGAAGCTTTCTTT. Protein: CASSQAGTGSYTEAFF.

The chain links TRBV27 to TRBJ2-2; 7 bases align to TRBD1. The CDR3 extends over 16 amino acids. With 2 bases clipped from V and 3 bases from J, the junction kept 6 bases outside the gene matches. CDR1 and CDR2 from the germline V gene are MNHEY and SMNVEV (reference sequence). The CDR3 region has the DNA TGTGCCAGCAGTTTACCCGGACAGGAAGACACCGGGGAGCTGTTTTTT. Translating it yields CASSLPGQEDTGELFF.